This T cell receptor (beta chain) was sequenced during a study of T cells in Graves' hyperthyroidism and ophthalmopathy. This clonotype occurred many times. Ophthalmopathy patients had Clinical Activity Score at least 3, NOSPECS grade at least 4, duration under 3 months. Germline V CDR1 and CDR2: MDHEN, SYDVKM. With 6 bases clipped from V and 0 bases from J, the junction kept 11 bases outside the gene matches. This CDR3 contains 18 residues. The source material, RNA transcripts, was used to amplify TCR beta CDR3 regions. The HTBI primer set drove a first-round RT-PCR of the TCR CDR3. TCRdb redid the calling of the multiplex PCR reads with MiXCR, one entry per CDR3 protein. The data contain under 250,000 distinct CDR3 sequences, around 24% of them singletons.

The TCR originated in a woman between 40 and 50 years old with Graves' ophthalmopathy. V gene TRBV28 combines with J gene TRBJ2-2; 9 bases match TRBD2. Sequenced: blood. The CDR3, as DNA: TGTGCCAGCAGGGGGGCCGTAGCGGGAGCGGCGAACACCGGGGAGCTGTTTTTT. This sequence encodes CASRGAVAGAANTGELFF.